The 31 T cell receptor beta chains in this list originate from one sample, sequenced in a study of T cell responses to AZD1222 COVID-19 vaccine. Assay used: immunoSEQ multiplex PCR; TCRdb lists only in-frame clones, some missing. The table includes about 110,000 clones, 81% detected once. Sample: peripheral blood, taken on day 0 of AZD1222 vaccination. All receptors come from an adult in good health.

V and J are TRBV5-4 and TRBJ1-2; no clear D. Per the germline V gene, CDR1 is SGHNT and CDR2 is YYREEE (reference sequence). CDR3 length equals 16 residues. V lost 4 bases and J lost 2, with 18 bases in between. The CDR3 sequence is CASSPGGTAANYGYTF. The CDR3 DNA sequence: TGTGCCAGCAGCCCGGGAGGAACAGCCGCCAACTATGGCTACACCTTC.

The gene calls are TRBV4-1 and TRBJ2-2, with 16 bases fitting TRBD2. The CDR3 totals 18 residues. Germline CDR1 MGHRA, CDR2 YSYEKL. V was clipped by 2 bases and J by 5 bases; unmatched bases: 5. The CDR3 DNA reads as TGCGCCAGCAGCCAACGGGGACTAGCGGGAGGGAATACCGGGGAGCTGTTTTTT. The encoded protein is CASSQRGLAGGNTGELFF.

The CDR3: CASSKTSGSTDTQYF. The CDR3 coding sequence is TGTGCCAGCTCGAAAACTAGCGGGAGCACAGATACGCAGTATTTT. The genes are TRBV18 and TRBJ2-3, with 9 nucleotides matching TRBD2. V was pared by 6 bases and J by 0 bases, with 4 bases of the junction left unmatched. Germline CDR1 reads KGHSH; CDR2 reads LQKENI. The CDR3 contains 15 residues.

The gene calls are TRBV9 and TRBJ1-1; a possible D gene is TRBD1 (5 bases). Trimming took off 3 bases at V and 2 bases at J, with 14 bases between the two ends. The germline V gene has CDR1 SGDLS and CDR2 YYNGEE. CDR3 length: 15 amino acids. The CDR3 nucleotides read TGTGCCAGCAGCGCCGCCGGGACGGTTAACACTGAAGCTTTCTTT. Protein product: CASSAAGTVNTEAFF.

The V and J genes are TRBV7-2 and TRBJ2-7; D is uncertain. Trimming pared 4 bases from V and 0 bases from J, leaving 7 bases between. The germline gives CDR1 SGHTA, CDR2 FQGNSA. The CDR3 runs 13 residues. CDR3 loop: CASSSPSSYEQYF. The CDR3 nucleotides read TGTGCCAGCAGCTCCCCTAGCTCCTACGAGCAGTACTTC.

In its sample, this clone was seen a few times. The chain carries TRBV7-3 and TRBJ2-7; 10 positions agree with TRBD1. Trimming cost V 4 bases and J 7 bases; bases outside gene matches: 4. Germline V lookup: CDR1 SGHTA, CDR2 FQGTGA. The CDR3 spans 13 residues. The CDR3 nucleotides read TGTGCCAGCAGCTCCGGACAGGGGGGTGAGCAGTACTTC. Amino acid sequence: CASSSGQGGEQYF.

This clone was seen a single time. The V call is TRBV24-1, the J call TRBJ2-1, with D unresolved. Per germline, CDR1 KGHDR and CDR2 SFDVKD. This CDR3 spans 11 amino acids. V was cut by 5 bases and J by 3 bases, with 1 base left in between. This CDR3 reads CATSVYNEQFF. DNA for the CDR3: TGTGCCACCAGTGTCTACAATGAGCAGTTCTTC.

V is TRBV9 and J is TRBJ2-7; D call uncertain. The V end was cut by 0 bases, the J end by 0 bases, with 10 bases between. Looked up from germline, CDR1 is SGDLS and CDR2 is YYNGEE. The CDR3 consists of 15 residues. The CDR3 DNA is TGTGCCAGCAGCGTAGCTCCCGACATCTCCTACGAGCAGTACTTC. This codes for CASSVAPDISYEQYF.

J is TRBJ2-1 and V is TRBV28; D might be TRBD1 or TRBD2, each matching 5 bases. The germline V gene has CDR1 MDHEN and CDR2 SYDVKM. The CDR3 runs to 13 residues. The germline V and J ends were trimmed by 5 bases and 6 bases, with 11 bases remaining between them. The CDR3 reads CASSDSGRNEQFF. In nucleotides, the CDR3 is TGTGCCAGCAGTGATTCGGGGCGCAATGAGCAGTTCTTC.

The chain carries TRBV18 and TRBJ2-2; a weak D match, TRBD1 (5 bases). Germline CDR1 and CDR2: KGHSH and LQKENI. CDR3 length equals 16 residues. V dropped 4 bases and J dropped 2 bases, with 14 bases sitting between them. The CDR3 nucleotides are TGTGCCAGCTCACAGCAGGGCATACTTAACACCGGGGAGCTGTTTTTT. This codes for CASSQQGILNTGELFF.

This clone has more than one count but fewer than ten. The CDR3 loop is CATSDQVRNQPQHF. The CDR3 DNA reads TGTGCCACCAGTGACCAGGTCCGCAATCAGCCCCAGCATTTT. The rearrangement links TRBV24-1 to TRBJ1-5; D is undetermined. The CDR3 has 14 residues. Trimming removed 4 bases from V and 2 bases from J, with 8 bases in between. Germline CDR1 and CDR2: KGHDR and SFDVKD.

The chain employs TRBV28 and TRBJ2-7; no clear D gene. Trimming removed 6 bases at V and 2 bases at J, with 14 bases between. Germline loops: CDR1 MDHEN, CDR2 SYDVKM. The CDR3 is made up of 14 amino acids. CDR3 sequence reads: CASSPMTAAYEQYF. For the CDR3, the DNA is TGTGCCAGCAGCCCCATGACGGCAGCCTACGAGCAGTACTTC.

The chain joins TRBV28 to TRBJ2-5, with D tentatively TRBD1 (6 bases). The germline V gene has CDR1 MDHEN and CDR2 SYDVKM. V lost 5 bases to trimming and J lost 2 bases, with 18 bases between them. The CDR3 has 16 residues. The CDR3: CASSPDTGFGQETQYF. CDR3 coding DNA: TGTGCCAGCAGTCCAGATACAGGGTTCGGGCAAGAGACCCAGTACTTC. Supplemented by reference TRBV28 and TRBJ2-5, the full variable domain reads DVKVTQSSRYLVKRTGEKVFLECVQDMDHENMFWYRQDPGLGLRLIYFSYDVKMKEKGDIPEGYSVSREKKERFSLILESASTNQTSMYLCASSPDTGFGQETQYFGPGTRLLVL.

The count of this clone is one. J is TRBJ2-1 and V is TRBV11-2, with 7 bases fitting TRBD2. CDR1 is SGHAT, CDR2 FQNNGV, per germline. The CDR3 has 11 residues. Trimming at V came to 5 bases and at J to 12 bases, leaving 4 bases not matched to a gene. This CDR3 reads CASSKGLVQFF. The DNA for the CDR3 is TGTGCCAGCAGCAAAGGACTAGTGCAGTTCTTC.

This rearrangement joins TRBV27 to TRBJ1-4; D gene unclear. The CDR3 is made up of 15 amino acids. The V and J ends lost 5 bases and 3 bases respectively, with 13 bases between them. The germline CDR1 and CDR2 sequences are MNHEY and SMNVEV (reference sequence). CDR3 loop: CASSPFGSSNEKLFF. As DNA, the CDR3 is TGTGCCAGCAGTCCCTTCGGTAGTTCTAATGAAAAACTGTTTTTT.

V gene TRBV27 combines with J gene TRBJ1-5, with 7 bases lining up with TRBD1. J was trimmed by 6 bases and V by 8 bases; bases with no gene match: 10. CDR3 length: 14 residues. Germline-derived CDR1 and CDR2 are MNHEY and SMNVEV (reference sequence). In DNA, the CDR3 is TGTGCCAGCCGAGGTCCAGGGGGTAGTCAGCCCCAGCATTTT. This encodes CASRGPGGSQPQHF.

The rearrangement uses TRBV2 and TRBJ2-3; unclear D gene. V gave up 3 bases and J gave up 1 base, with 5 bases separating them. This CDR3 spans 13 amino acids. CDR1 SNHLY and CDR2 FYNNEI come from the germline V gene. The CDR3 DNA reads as TGTGCCAGCAGTGAGCTCCGCACAGATACGCAGTATTTT. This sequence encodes CASSELRTDTQYF.

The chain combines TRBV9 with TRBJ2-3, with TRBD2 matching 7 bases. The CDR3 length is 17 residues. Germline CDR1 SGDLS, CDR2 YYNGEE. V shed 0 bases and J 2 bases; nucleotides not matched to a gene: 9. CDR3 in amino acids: CASSVGGPSGYTDTQYF. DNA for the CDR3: TGTGCCAGCAGCGTAGGTGGGCCTAGCGGATACACAGATACGCAGTATTTT.

CDR3 in amino acids: CASSTNRGLNTEAFF. The DNA for the CDR3 is TGTGCCAGCAGCACAAACAGGGGATTGAACACTGAAGCTTTCTTT. This chain uses TRBV7-8 with TRBJ1-1; 7 bases are a match to TRBD1. CDR1 and CDR2 (germline): SGHVS, FQNEAQ. After removal of 5 bases from V and 0 bases from J, the junction contained 6 bases not matched to a gene. This CDR3 has 15 amino acids.

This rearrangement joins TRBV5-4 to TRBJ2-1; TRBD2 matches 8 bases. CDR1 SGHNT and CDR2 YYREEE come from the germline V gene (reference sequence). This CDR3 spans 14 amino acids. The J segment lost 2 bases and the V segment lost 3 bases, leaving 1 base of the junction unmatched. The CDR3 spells CASSSGGTYNEQFF. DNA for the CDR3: TGTGCCAGCAGCTCGGGGGGGACCTACAATGAGCAGTTCTTC.

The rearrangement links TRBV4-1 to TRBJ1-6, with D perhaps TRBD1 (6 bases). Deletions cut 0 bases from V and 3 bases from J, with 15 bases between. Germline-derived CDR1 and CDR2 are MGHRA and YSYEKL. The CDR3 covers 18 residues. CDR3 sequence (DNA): TGCGCCAGCAGCCAAGATCTGGGGGGCTCCATCTATAATTCACCCCTCCACTTT. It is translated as CASSQDLGGSIYNSPLHF.

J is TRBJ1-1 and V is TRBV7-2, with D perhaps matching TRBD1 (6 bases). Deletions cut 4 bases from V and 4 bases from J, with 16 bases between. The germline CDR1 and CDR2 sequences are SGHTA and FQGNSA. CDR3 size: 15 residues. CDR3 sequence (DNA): TGTGCCAGCAGCTCCAATAACAGGGTAGGCACTGAAGCTTTCTTT. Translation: CASSSNNRVGTEAFF.

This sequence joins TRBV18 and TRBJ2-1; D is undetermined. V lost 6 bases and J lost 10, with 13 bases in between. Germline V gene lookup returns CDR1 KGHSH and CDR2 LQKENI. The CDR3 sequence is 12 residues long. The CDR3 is CASSNVGMEQFF. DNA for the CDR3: TGTGCCAGCTCTAATGTCGGCATGGAGCAGTTCTTC.

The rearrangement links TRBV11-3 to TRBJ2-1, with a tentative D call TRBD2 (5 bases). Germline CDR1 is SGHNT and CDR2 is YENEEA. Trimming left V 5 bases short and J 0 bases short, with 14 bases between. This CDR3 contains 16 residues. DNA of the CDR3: TGTGCCAGCAGCCCTTTTCGAGGGAGCTCCTACAATGAGCAGTTCTTC. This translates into CASSPFRGSSYNEQFF.

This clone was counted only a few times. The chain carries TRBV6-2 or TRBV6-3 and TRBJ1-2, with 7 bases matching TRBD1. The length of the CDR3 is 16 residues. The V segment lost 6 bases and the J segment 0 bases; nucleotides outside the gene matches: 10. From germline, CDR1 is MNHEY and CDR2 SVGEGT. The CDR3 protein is CASSKQNRGANYGYTF. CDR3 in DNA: TGTGCCAGCAGCAAACAAAACAGGGGCGCTAACTATGGCTACACCTTC.

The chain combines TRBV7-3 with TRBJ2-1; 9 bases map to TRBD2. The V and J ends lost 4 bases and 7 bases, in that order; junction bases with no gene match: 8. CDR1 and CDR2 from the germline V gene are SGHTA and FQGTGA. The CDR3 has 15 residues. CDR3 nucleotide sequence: TGTGCCAGCAGCTCCCTGGCTAGCGGGGTAAATGAGCAGTTCTTC. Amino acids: CASSSLASGVNEQFF.

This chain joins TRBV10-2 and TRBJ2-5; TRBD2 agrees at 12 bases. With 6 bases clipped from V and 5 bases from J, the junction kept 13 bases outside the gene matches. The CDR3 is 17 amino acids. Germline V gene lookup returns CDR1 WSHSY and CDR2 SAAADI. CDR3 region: CASRNLAGGRRKETQYF. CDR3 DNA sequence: TGCGCCAGCAGAAATCTAGCGGGAGGGCGGAGGAAGGAGACCCAGTACTTC.

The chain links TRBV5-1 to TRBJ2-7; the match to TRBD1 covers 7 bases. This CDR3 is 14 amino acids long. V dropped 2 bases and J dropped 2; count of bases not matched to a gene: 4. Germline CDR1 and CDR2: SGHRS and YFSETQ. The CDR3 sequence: CASSLAGTAYEQYF. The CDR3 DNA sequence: TGCGCCAGCAGCTTAGCTGGGACAGCCTACGAGCAGTACTTC.

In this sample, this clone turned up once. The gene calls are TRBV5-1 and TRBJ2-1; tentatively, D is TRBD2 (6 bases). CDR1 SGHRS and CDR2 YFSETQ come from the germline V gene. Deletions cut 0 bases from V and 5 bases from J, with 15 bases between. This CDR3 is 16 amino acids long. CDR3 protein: CASSLGLANYNNEQFF. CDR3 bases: TGCGCCAGCAGCTTGGGGCTAGCGAACTACAACAATGAGCAGTTCTTC.

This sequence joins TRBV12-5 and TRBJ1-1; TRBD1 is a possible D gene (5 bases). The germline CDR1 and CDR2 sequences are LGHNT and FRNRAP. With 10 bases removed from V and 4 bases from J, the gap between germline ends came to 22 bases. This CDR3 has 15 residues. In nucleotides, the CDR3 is TGTGCTAACGGACCATGGGGGGTTCGGGGCACTGAAGCTTTCTTT. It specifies CANGPWGVRGTEAFF.

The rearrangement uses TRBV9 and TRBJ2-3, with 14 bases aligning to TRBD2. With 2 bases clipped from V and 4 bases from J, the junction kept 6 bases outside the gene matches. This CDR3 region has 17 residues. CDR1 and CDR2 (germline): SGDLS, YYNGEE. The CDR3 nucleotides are TGTGCCAGCAGCGTGACTAGCGGGAGGGCCAGGGCAGATACGCAGTATTTT. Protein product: CASSVTSGRARADTQYF.